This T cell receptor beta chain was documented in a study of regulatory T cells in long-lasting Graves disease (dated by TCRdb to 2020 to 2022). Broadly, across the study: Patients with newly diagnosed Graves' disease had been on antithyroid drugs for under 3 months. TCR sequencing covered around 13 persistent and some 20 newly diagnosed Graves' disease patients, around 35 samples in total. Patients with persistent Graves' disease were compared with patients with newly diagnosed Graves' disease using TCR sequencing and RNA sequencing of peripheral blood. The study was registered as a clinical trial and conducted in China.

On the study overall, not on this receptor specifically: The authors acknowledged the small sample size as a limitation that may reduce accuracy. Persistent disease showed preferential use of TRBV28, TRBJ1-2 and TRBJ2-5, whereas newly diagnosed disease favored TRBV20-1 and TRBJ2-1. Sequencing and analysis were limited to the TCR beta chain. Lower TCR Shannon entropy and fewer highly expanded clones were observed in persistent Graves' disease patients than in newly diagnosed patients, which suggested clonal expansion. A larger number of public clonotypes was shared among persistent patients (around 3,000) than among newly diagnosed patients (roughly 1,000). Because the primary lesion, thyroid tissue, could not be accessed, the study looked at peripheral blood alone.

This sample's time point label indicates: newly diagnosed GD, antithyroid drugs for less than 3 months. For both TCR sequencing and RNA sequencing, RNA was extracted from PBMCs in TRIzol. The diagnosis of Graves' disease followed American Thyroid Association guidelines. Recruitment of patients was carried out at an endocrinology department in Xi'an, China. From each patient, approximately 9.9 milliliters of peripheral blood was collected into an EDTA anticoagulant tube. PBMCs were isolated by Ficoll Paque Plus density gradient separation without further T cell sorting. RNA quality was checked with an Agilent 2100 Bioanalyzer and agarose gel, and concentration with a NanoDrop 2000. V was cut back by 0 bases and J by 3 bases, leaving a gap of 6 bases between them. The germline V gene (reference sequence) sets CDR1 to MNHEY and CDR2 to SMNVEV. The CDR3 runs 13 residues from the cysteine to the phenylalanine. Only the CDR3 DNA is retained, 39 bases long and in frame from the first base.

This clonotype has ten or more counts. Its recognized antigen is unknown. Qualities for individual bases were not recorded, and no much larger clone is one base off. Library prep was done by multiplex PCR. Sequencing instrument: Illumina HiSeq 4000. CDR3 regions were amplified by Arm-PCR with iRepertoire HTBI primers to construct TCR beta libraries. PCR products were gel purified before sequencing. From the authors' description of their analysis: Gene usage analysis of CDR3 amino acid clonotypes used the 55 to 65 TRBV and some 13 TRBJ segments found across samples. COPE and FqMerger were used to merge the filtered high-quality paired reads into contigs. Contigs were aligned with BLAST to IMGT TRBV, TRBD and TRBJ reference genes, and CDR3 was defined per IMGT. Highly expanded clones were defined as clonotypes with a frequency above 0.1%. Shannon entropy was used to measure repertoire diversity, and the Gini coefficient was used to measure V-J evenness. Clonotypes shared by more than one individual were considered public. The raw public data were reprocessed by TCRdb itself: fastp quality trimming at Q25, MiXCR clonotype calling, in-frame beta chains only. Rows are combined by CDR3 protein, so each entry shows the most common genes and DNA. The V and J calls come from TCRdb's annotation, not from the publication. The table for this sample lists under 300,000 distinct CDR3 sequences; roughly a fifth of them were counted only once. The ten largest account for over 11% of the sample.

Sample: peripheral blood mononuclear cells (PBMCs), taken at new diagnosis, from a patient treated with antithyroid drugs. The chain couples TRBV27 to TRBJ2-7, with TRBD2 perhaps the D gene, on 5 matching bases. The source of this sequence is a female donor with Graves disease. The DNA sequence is TGTGCCAGCAGTTTATCGGGGAGCTACGAGCAGTACTTC. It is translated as CASSLSGSYEQYF.